The present TCR beta chain was sequenced within a study of T cell repertoires in cytomegalovirus infection. Turning to the study itself: Public TCR beta signatures marked donors with CMV infection and the matching HLA.

The V gene's germline CDR1 is LGHNA and CDR2 YNFKEQ. The CDR3 spans 16 residues. Losses at the gene ends were 0 bases for V and 3 bases for J; bases not matched to a gene: 7. Each CDR3 protein gets one entry after TCRdb re-called the reads with MiXCR. The sample yields 480,000 or so distinct CDR3 sequences, around 11% seen once. This clonotype was picked up many times. The gene calls are TRBV4-2 and TRBJ1-1; 7 bases match TRBD1. The sequencing input was PBMCs. The clonotype originates from a human donor in good health (CMV status not recorded). Some clones in this sample may be carry-over from other donors' samples. The CDR3 bases are TGTGCCAGCAGCCAAGAGGAGAGGACAGGTTACACTGAAGCTTTCTTT. This translates into CASSQEERTGYTEAFF.